The 13 T cell receptor beta chains listed next were all sequenced from one sample in a study of T-cell reconstitution after alpha-beta-depleted transplantation in children. Library preparation (for TCRbeta) was performed with unique molecular identifiers. TCRdb re-called the PCR reads through MiXCR, storing one row per CDR3 protein. The table has about 100,000 distinct CDR3 sequences, over 6% seen once. Source: PBMCs, taken before TCRalphabeta/CD19-depleted stem cell transplant. The receptors were gathered from a boy between 2 and 15 years old with acute lymphoblastic leukemia, due to receive a stem cell transplant.

This clonotype was seen ten or more times. The chain carries TRBV7-8 and TRBJ2-5; D call uncertain. CDR3 length equals 10 residues. V lost 3 bases, J lost 5 bases, and 1 base lay in between. CDR1 and CDR2 (germline): SGHVS, FQNEAQ. CDR3: CASSFETQYF. The CDR3 nucleotides read TGTGCCAGCAGCTTCGAGACCCAGTACTTC. The whole variable domain, filled in from reference TRBV7-8 and TRBJ2-5, reads GAGVSQSPRYKVAKRGQDVALRCDPISGHVSLFWYQQALGQGPEFLTYFQNEAQLDKSGLPSDRFFAERPEGSVSTLKIQRTQQEDSAVYLCASSFETQYFGPGTRLLVL.

Only a few counts were recorded for this clonotype. The rearrangement joins TRBV7-2 to TRBJ2-7; D may correspond to TRBD1 or TRBD2 (5 bases each). CDR1 is SGHTA and CDR2 is FQGNSA in the germline V gene. V was shortened by 2 bases and J by 2 bases, with 10 bases between the two germline ends. The CDR3 sequence is 14 residues long. The CDR3 protein is CASSLTGPPYEQYF. CDR3 nucleotide sequence: TGTGCCAGCAGCTTAACGGGACCTCCCTACGAGCAGTACTTC.

This clonotype was counted a few times. The V call is TRBV11-2, the J call TRBJ2-3; D is possibly TRBD1 or TRBD2 (5 bases each). This CDR3 has 16 residues. V was clipped by 6 bases and J by 0 bases, with 16 bases between them. Germline loops: CDR1 SGHAT, CDR2 FQNNGV. CDR3 DNA: TGTGCCAGCAGGCCCCTAGCCGGGGCTAGCACAGATACGCAGTATTTT. It is translated as CASRPLAGASTDTQYF. The full variable domain, its missing parts supplied by reference TRBV11-2 and TRBJ2-3, is EAGVAQSPRYKIIEKRQSVAFWCNPISGHATLYWYQQILGQGPKLLIQFQNNGVVDDSQLPKDRFSAERLKGVDSTLKIQPAKLEDSAVYLCASRPLAGASTDTQYFGPGTRLTVL.

This clonotype has at least ten counts. V and J are TRBV5-6 and TRBJ1-1; no reliable D call. Trimming shortened V by 0 bases and J by 1 base, and 4 bases separated the two germline ends. Germline assignment: CDR1 SGHDT and CDR2 YYEEEE. The CDR3 spans 13 residues. The CDR3: CASSLVRNTEAFF. The CDR3 DNA sequence: TGTGCCAGCAGCTTGGTGAGGAACACTGAAGCTTTCTTT.

This clonotype has just a few counts. The chain recombines TRBV25-1 with TRBJ2-1; D ambiguous. CDR1 MGHDK and CDR2 SYGVNS come from the germline V gene. This CDR3 has 13 amino acids. Trimming pared 4 bases from V and 9 bases from J, leaving 13 bases between. CDR3 amino acids: CASSAFSGGEQFF. The CDR3, as DNA: TGTGCCAGCAGTGCTTTTAGTGGTGGTGAGCAGTTCTTC. Based on the CDR3 plus reference TRBV25-1 and TRBJ2-1, the full variable domain is EADIYQTPRYLVIGTGKKITLECSQTMGHDKMYWYQQDPGMELHLIHYSYGVNSTEKGDLSSESTVSRIRTEHFPLTLESARPSHTSQYLCASSAFSGGEQFFGPGTRLTVL.

This clonotype was seen at least ten times. This rearrangement joins TRBV5-1 to TRBJ2-5; D ambiguous. Germline V gene lookup returns CDR1 SGHRS and CDR2 YFSETQ. This CDR3 spans 12 amino acids. V was shortened by 3 bases and J by 1 base, with 4 bases between the two germline ends. The CDR3 is CASSSTQETQYF. The CDR3 nucleotides are TGCGCCAGCAGCTCGACCCAAGAGACCCAGTACTTC. The full variable domain, with the rest looked up from reference TRBV5-1 and TRBJ2-5, is KAGVTQTPRYLIKTRGQQVTLSCSPISGHRSVSWYQQTPGQGLQFLFEYFSETQRNKGNFPGRFSGRQFSNSRSEMNVSTLELGDSALYLCASSSTQETQYFGPGTRLLVL.

At least ten counts were recorded for this clonotype. This rearrangement joins TRBV6-6 to TRBJ2-1, with 8 bases identical to TRBD1. With V trimmed by 6 bases and J by 2 bases, 6 bases remained unmatched. The CDR3 is 15 amino acids. Germline V gene data show CDR1 as MNHNY and CDR2 as SVGAGI (reference sequence). In nucleotides, the CDR3 is TGTGCCAGCAGCTCGATGACAGGGGCCTACAATGAGCAGTTCTTC. As protein: CASSSMTGAYNEQFF.

The CDR3 DNA sequence: TGTGCCATCAGTGTCCCGGGACAGGTTCGAGAGCAGTTCTTC. Translating gives CAISVPGQVREQFF. The V gene is TRBV10-3, the J gene TRBJ2-1; 8 bases line up with TRBD1. Per the germline V gene, CDR1 is ENHRY and CDR2 is SYGVKD. The CDR3 runs to 14 residues. Germline trimming cut 4 bases from V and 10 bases from J; bases unmatched to any gene: 9.

V is TRBV19 and J is TRBJ2-6; D might be TRBD2 (6 bases). The CDR3 runs to 17 residues. Trimming removed 7 bases at V and 2 bases at J, with 18 bases between. Germline CDR1 reads LNHDA; CDR2 reads SQIVND (reference sequence). The CDR3 bases are TGTGCCAGTAACCCAGAGCGGTCGGGGGCTGGGGCCAACGTCCTGACTTTC. Protein product: CASNPERSGAGANVLTF.

This clonotype was found many times. The chain is built from TRBV3-1 and TRBJ1-3; D is possibly TRBD1 (5 bases). The CDR3 is made up of 15 amino acids. V dropped 5 bases and J dropped 0 bases, with 11 bases sitting between them. Germline V gene sequence: CDR1 LGHDT, CDR2 YNNKEL (reference sequence). This chain's CDR3 is CASSGGPLSGNTIYF. In DNA form, the CDR3 reads TGTGCCAGCAGCGGGGGACCGCTCTCTGGAAACACCATATATTTT.

This clonotype has more than one count but fewer than ten. The genes are TRBV5-1 and TRBJ2-3; tentative D call: TRBD2 (5 bases). Germline values: CDR1 SGHRS, CDR2 YFSETQ. Trimming removed 6 bases from V and 2 bases from J, with 13 bases in between. The CDR3 consists of 14 residues. The CDR3 protein is CASMDSYITDTQYF. Written as DNA, the CDR3 is TGCGCCAGCATGGACTCCTACATCACAGATACGCAGTATTTT.

This rearrangement joins TRBV5-1 to TRBJ1-5; D may be TRBD1 (5 bases). Germline CDR1 is SGHRS and CDR2 is YFSETQ. V was trimmed by 0 bases and J by 5 bases, leaving 12 bases between them. This CDR3 spans 15 amino acids. The CDR3 DNA sequence: TGCGCCAGCAGCTTGGGAGGGGAAGGATATCAGCCCCAGCATTTT. It encodes CASSLGGEGYQPQHF.

This clonotype was found many times. The chain joins TRBV28 to TRBJ1-1; D might be TRBD1 (5 bases). Germline CDR1 reads MDHEN; CDR2 reads SYDVKM. Trimming removed 6 bases at V and 0 bases at J, with 14 bases between. This CDR3 region has 15 residues. CDR3 sequence (DNA): TGTGCCAGCAGCCCATTTGGGGGACTGAACACTGAAGCTTTCTTT. Amino acid sequence: CASSPFGGLNTEAFF.